The next 19 T cell receptor beta chains were all read from a single sample in a study of blood T cell repertoires in COVID-19. Measured with immunoSEQ multiplex PCR; TCRdb has only the in-frame clones, and not every one. The table lists 250,000 or so clones, 70% to 90% of them singletons. Sequences were obtained from PBMCs or T cells enriched from blood (not recorded which). All receptors derive from a man aged 25-45 years who had recovered from COVID-19.

The chain is built from TRBV5-1 and TRBJ1-2; D ambiguous. Germline CDR1 and CDR2: SGHRS and YFSETQ. This CDR3 is built from 13 residues. V was clipped by 2 bases and J by 8 bases, with 13 bases between them. This CDR3 is CASSFDRELGYTF. CDR3 in DNA: TGCGCCAGCAGCTTCGATAGGGAGCTAGGCTACACCTTC.

To note about this clone: The sample carries other DNA sequences with the same CDR3. This chain connects TRBV9 to TRBJ1-2; D is uncertain. Germline CDR1 SGDLS, CDR2 YYNGEE. This CDR3 is 12 amino acids long. V was shortened by 0 bases and J by 6 bases, with 6 bases between the two germline ends. The CDR3 DNA reads TGTGCCAGCAGCGTAGCCACAAATGGCTACACCTTC. It encodes CASSVATNGYTF.

The chain joins TRBV11-3 to TRBJ1-1; TRBD1 might be the D (6 bases). Trimming shortened V by 5 bases and J by 5 bases, and 12 bases separated the two germline ends. Germline lookup yields CDR1 SGHNT and CDR2 YENEEA. The CDR3 contains 13 residues. The CDR3 here is CASSTGFRTEAFF. The CDR3, as DNA: TGTGCCAGCAGCACAGGGTTTAGAACTGAAGCTTTCTTT.

The gene calls are TRBV2 and TRBJ2-1, with 7 bases aligning to TRBD2. This CDR3 has 13 amino acids. V dropped 10 bases and J dropped 0; count of bases not matched to a gene: 3. CDR1 SNHLY and CDR2 FYNNEI come from the germline V gene. This chain's CDR3 is CAMRGSSYNEQFF. The CDR3 DNA reads TGTGCCATGCGGGGGAGCTCCTACAATGAGCAGTTCTTC.

The gene calls are TRBV6-4 and TRBJ1-2, with unresolved D. The CDR3 has 14 residues. V was pared by 5 bases and J by 2 bases, with 12 bases between. Germline V gene lookup returns CDR1 MRHNA and CDR2 SNTAGT. CDR3 in amino acids: CASSPHLENYGYTF. CDR3 sequence (DNA): TGTGCCAGCAGTCCACACCTGGAGAACTATGGCTACACCTTC.

The rearrangement uses TRBV2 and TRBJ2-3; 12 nucleotides line up with TRBD2. Per germline, CDR1 SNHLY and CDR2 FYNNEI. Trimming removed 6 bases from V and 11 bases from J; junction bases left unmatched: 9. This CDR3 is 14 amino acids long. The CDR3 spells CASRSSGGVLEQYF. In DNA form, the CDR3 reads TGTGCCAGCAGATCTAGCGGGGGGGTGTTGGAGCAGTATTTT.

The rearrangement joins TRBV7-2 to TRBJ2-7; 10 bases are shared with TRBD2. CDR3 length: 14 residues. Looked up from germline, CDR1 is SGHTA and CDR2 is FQGNSA. With 5 bases clipped from V and 3 bases from J, the junction kept 4 bases outside the gene matches. This CDR3 reads CASSRGLANYEQYF. Here the CDR3 DNA reads TGTGCCAGCAGCCGGGGACTAGCGAACTACGAGCAGTACTTC.

The CDR3 sequence: CASSPQRQDREPYEQYF. As DNA, the CDR3 is TGTGCCAGCAGCCCCCAAAGACAGGACAGGGAGCCCTACGAGCAGTACTTC. The V and J genes are TRBV7-3 and TRBJ2-7, with 8 positions matching TRBD1. The CDR3 is 17 residues long. Germline CDR1 and CDR2: SGHTA and FQGTGA. After removal of 5 bases from V and 2 bases from J, the junction contained 14 bases not matched to a gene.

The chain joins TRBV4-3 to TRBJ1-1; 7 bases agree with TRBD1. There are 14 residues in the CDR3. CDR1 is LGHNA, CDR2 YSLEER, per germline. With 3 bases clipped from V and 7 bases from J, the junction kept 8 bases outside the gene matches. CDR3 region: CASSHSRTGLEAFF. The CDR3 DNA reads TGCGCCAGCAGCCATTCGCGGACAGGTCTTGAAGCTTTCTTT.

CDR3 bases: TGTGCCAGCAGCGGACCCGGGACAGGGAATGGCTACACCTTC. It is translated as CASSGPGTGNGYTF. The V gene is TRBV9, the J gene TRBJ1-2; 9 bases agree with TRBD1. V trimming: 3 bases; J trimming: 6 bases; junction bases outside the gene matches: 6. This CDR3 contains 14 residues. Germline V gives CDR1 SGDLS, CDR2 YYNGEE. Full variable domain (missing parts from reference TRBV9 and TRBJ1-2): DSGVTQTPKHLITATGQRVTLRCSPRSGDLSVYWYQQSLDQGLQFLIQYYNGEERAKGNILERFSAQQFPDLHSELNLSSLELGDSALYFCASSGPGTGNGYTFGSGTRLTVV.

The CDR3 DNA reads TGTGCCAGCGCTAGCGGGGGACCAGATACGCAGTATTTT. It specifies CASASGGPDTQYF. The rearrangement links TRBV19 to TRBJ2-3; 10 bases fit TRBD2. The V gene end was trimmed by 9 bases and the J gene end by 4 bases; junction bases not matched to a gene: 4. Germline V gene data show CDR1 as LNHDA and CDR2 as SQIVND (reference sequence). This CDR3 is 13 amino acids long.

This sequence joins TRBV4-1 and TRBJ2-7; 7 bases align to TRBD2. CDR1 and CDR2 from the germline V gene are MGHRA and YSYEKL. The CDR3 has 14 residues. V lost 5 bases and J lost 0; bases outside the gene matches: 4. The CDR3 here is CASSALAASYEQYF. The CDR3 DNA is TGCGCCAGCAGCGCTCTAGCGGCCTCCTACGAGCAGTACTTC.

This clone was seen just once. The chain links TRBV10-3 to TRBJ1-1, with D possibly matching TRBD1 (5 bases). The CDR3 is 13 residues long. Germline CDR1 is ENHRY and CDR2 is SYGVKD. V lost 7 bases to trimming and J lost 3 bases, with 12 bases between them. CDR3 protein: CAITPGGDTEAFF. The DNA for the CDR3 is TGTGCCATCACCCCCGGGGGGGACACTGAAGCTTTCTTT.

This sequence joins TRBV5-1 and TRBJ1-3, with 8 bases matching TRBD1. Trimming at V came to 0 bases and at J to 0 bases, leaving 8 bases not matched to a gene. The CDR3 covers 18 residues. CDR1 and CDR2 from the germline V gene are SGHRS and YFSETQ. As DNA, the CDR3 is TGCGCCAGCAGCTTGGATGCTTGGACAGGGAGCTCTGGAAACACCATATATTTT. Encoded protein: CASSLDAWTGSSGNTIYF.

This clone has only a few counts. The V call is TRBV29-1, the J call TRBJ2-3; maybe TRBD1 (5 bases). CDR1 is SQVTM, CDR2 ANQGSEA, per germline. The germline V and J ends were trimmed by 7 bases and 2 bases, with 13 bases remaining between them. The CDR3 totals 13 residues. CDR3 sequence (DNA): TGCAGCGCCGGAAGTGGGGCCACAGATACGCAGTATTTT. Translation: CSAGSGATDTQYF.

V usage is TRBV2 and J usage is TRBJ1-2; TRBD1 matches 9 bases. J lost 7 bases, V lost 6 bases, and 6 bases had no gene match. CDR1 and CDR2 from the germline V gene are SNHLY and FYNNEI. The CDR3 is made up of 13 amino acids. The CDR3: CASRGGQGLGYTF. DNA for the CDR3: TGTGCCAGCAGAGGGGGACAGGGACTTGGCTACACCTTC.

J is TRBJ2-7 and V is TRBV19; 7 positions agree with TRBD1. Germline V gives CDR1 LNHDA, CDR2 SQIVND (reference sequence). Trimming at V came to 4 bases and at J to 3 bases, leaving 6 bases not matched to a gene. The CDR3 spans 14 residues. The CDR3 sequence: CASSKDRFLYEQYF. The CDR3 DNA follows: TGTGCCAGTAGTAAGGACAGGTTCCTCTACGAGCAGTACTTC.

In its sample, this clone was seen once. V usage is TRBV27 and J usage is TRBJ2-7, with TRBD1 identical over 10 bases. The CDR3 extends over 16 amino acids. Germline CDR1 MNHEY, CDR2 SMNVEV (reference sequence). J gave up 0 bases and V 2 bases, and 4 bases lay outside the gene matches. This CDR3 is CASSLVWDRGSYEQYF. The CDR3 DNA reads TGTGCCAGCAGTTTAGTTTGGGACAGGGGCTCCTACGAGCAGTACTTC.

This chain joins TRBV28 and TRBJ1-5; D remains unclear. CDR1 is MDHEN and CDR2 is SYDVKM in the germline V gene. V lost 2 bases and J 9 bases, leaving 14 bases between the germline ends. This CDR3 comprises 14 residues. CDR3 loop: CASSLEGRAAPQHF. CDR3 DNA: TGTGCCAGCAGTTTAGAGGGTAGGGCCGCGCCCCAGCATTTT. Together with reference TRBV28 and TRBJ1-5, the CDR3 gives the full variable domain: DVKVTQSSRYLVKRTGEKVFLECVQDMDHENMFWYRQDPGLGLRLIYFSYDVKMKEKGDIPEGYSVSREKKERFSLILESASTNQTSMYLCASSLEGRAAPQHFGDGTRLSIL.